This T cell receptor beta chain was retrieved from a study of T cells in Graves' hyperthyroidism and ophthalmopathy (dated by TCRdb to between 2018 and 2021). As for the study more broadly: Peripheral blood samples were taken at the time of initial diagnosis, prior to any treatment. Prospective prediction of ophthalmopathy was tested in an independent validation cohort consisting of roughly 19 hyperthyroidism patients and some 17 patients who later progressed to ophthalmopathy. To identify TCR V-J signatures that set the groups apart, the researchers used a discovery cohort of roughly 100 patients, made up of roughly 40 with Graves' ophthalmopathy and around 58 with stable Graves' hyperthyroidism. The 75 to 100 discovery patients were randomly split 7:3 into training and test sets. After sampling, hyperthyroidism patients received methimazole starting at 30 mg daily, and ophthalmopathy patients received high-dose intravenous methylprednisolone. In addition, the study compared T-cell repertoires in thyroid tissue and in blood from several Graves' hyperthyroidism patients. The paper describes TCR Vbeta CDR3 sequencing of fewer than 150 peripheral blood samples, made up of 43 ophthalmopathy patients, more than 70 hyperthyroidism patients and roughly 17 progressor patients.

In this sample, this clonotype turned up many times. The antigen it binds to is not known. Base-call qualities are not available, and no considerably larger clone is one nucleotide away. Ophthalmopathy patients had moderately to severely active disease, with a Clinical Activity Score of 3 or more, a NOSPECS grade of 4 or more, and a disease duration of less than 3 months. The study excluded patients with uncontrolled infections, other autoimmune diseases, pregnancy or lactation. Clinical symptoms, serum thyroxine and TRAb, thyroid ultrasound, and orbital computed tomography formed the basis for the diagnoses. Ficoll-Paque density gradient centrifugation was used to isolate PBMCs from about 9 ml of fresh peripheral blood. Total RNA was extracted with Trizol reagent, and quality was checked on an Agilent 2100 Bioanalyzer. The germline V gene encodes CDR1 MDHEN and CDR2 SYDVKM. The germline V and J ends show losses of 8 bases and 3 bases respectively, and no gene match explains 20 bases of the junction. From its cysteine to its phenylalanine, the CDR3 spans 18 amino acids. This entry keeps only the CDR3 DNA: 54 bases, framed from base 1.

Study-wide findings and limitations: Blood samples also contained most of the expanded thyroid clonotypes (frequency above 0.001), which suggests that blood repertoires may reflect thyroid immune responses. Sample size was not statistically predetermined, and blinding of investigators to group allocation was not performed. Ophthalmopathy was separated from stable hyperthyroidism by a 13 V-J signature model, with just over 85% sensitivity and just over 81% specificity obtained in cross-validation and 80%/75% obtained in testing. In validation, the model predicted progression to ophthalmopathy a median of approximately 6.6 months before onset, with 65% to 71% sensitivity and roughly 72% specificity.

The TCR beta CDR3 regions were amplified from RNA transcripts. A first-round RT-PCR of the TCR CDR3 used the HTBI primer set with the Qiagen OneStep RT-PCR kit. The libraries were constructed in a second round of multiplex PCR and then size-selected and purified. Paired-end sequencing of the libraries was performed with 100 bp reads on an Illumina HiSeq2000. For the original study's pipeline: SOAPnuke was used to process the raw data, with reads discarded if the reads contained adapters or uncalled bases, had a mean Phred below 15, or lacked an exact constant-primer or identifier match. COPE v1.2.5 was used to merge high-quality paired reads, and clonotypes were defined as unique nucleotide sequences. MiTCR v1.1 was used to align the clonotypes against IMGT TRBV, TRBD and TRBJ reference segments. Only V-J combinations with frequency above 0.0001, covering about 99% of repertoires, were analysed. A TCS score was defined as the ratio of F50 (clonal expansion) to E x V (chaos), with BLOSUM62-based TCRdist applied between CDR3 peptides within each V-J. Welch's t-statistics and random forest reduced approximately 520 V-J features to about 13, which were used in a naive Bayes classifier (R e1071). TCRdb itself trimmed the public reads at Q25 with fastp, ran MiXCR and retained productive beta chains. Entries are consolidated by CDR3 protein sequence, retaining the most common genes and DNA. The authors' filters were not applied to this entry. The sample includes 300,000 to 350,000 distinct CDR3 sequences, with approximately 18% observed a single time. The ten largest clones represent roughly a sixth of the sample.

The sequencing sample was made of blood. This receptor was identified in a woman in her thirties or forties with Graves' ophthalmopathy. This sequence uses TRBV28 and TRBJ2-7, and TRBD2 aligns with 9 junction nucleotides. The nucleotide sequence reads as follows: TGTGCCAGCCAATGGGGGCTAGCGGGATCACCCCCCCTCTACGAGCAGTACTTC. It specifies CASQWGLAGSPPLYEQYF.